This T cell receptor (beta chain) came from a study of T-cell memory formation after mild COVID-19. This CDR3 is 15 amino acids long. Trimming cost V 6 bases and J 0 bases, with 12 bases left between them. The authors produced TCR alpha and TCR beta cDNA libraries with sample barcodes and UMIs by 5'RACE using constant-segment primers. MiXCR, run by TCRdb on the 5' RACE reads, gives a single entry per CDR3 protein. In the table there are around 390,000 distinct CDR3 sequences, approximately 15% of which are singletons. The chain recombines TRBV12-3 or TRBV12-4 with TRBJ1-3; D remains ambiguous. Sequences were obtained from PBMCs or a T cell subset sorted from them (not recorded which). The sequence derives from a man aged 18 to 29 who had mild COVID-19 (a few samples of this study predate the infection). Cell type and time point are not known. CDR3 nucleotide sequence: TGTGCCAGCAGGCGCGACGGGAACTCTGGAAACACCATATATTTT. Its protein is CASRRDGNSGNTIYF.